Sequencing of this T cell receptor (beta chain) was carried out in a study of shared T cell receptors in the human thymus. With 7 bases removed from V and 3 bases from J, the gap between germline ends came to 9 bases. Per germline, CDR1 LGHNT and CDR2 FRNRAP. CDR3 length equals 13 residues. Clones were read by immunoSEQ multiplex PCR, and TCRdb kept only the in-frame ones, dropping some. The data contain over 450,000 clones, roughly 74% of them singletons. These data also formed part of another study, on human thymus T cells.

This receptor was identified in a boy younger than two with a congenital heart defect. The V call is TRBV12-5, the J call TRBJ2-2, with D possibly matching TRBD1 (6 bases). Sequenced sample: thymocytes. This CDR3 is CASAGQDTGELFF. In DNA form, the CDR3 reads TGTGCTAGTGCGGGACAAGACACCGGGGAGCTGTTTTTT.